A single sample gave rise to the 27 T cell receptor beta chains below, sequenced in a study of T cell responses to AZD1222 COVID-19 vaccine. Data came from immunoSEQ multiplex PCR; TCRdb stores just in-frame clones and leaves some out. The repertoire holds roughly 130,000 clones, approximately 85% seen once, with 1.5% to 2% in the top ten. This sample comprised peripheral blood, obtained on day 0 of AZD1222 vaccination. Receptors originate from an adult in good health.

The chain is built from TRBV11-2 and TRBJ1-6, with a weak D call TRBD1 (6 bases). This CDR3 is 15 amino acids long. CDR1 is SGHAT and CDR2 is FQNNGV in the germline V gene. Trimming removed 4 bases from V and 10 bases from J, with 17 bases in between. The CDR3 loop reads CASSSPGDIGSPLHF. The CDR3 DNA reads TGTGCCAGCAGCTCGCCAGGGGACATCGGATCACCCCTCCACTTT.

The chain employs TRBV4-3 and TRBJ1-1, with D uncertain. V was clipped by 0 bases and J by 4 bases, with 9 bases between them. Germline CDR1 is LGHNA and CDR2 is YSLEER. The CDR3 totals 14 residues. The CDR3 here is CASSQEGVSTEAFF. The DNA of the CDR3 is TGCGCCAGCAGCCAAGAAGGAGTTTCCACTGAAGCTTTCTTT.

The genes are TRBV28 and TRBJ2-7; 11 nucleotides match TRBD1. Germline V gene sequence: CDR1 MDHEN, CDR2 SYDVKM. This CDR3 spans 15 amino acids. J was trimmed by 5 bases and V by 6 bases; bases with no gene match: 9. This CDR3 reads CASRERDRGAHEQYF. The CDR3 DNA reads TGTGCCAGCAGAGAGCGGGACAGGGGGGCCCACGAGCAGTACTTC.

The chain has TRBV6-1 and TRBJ1-2, with 10 bases that match TRBD1. Unmatched junction bases numbered 0, after V lost 1 base and J lost 4 bases. The CDR3 runs to 14 residues. Per germline, CDR1 MNHNS and CDR2 SASEGT. The CDR3 nucleotides read TGTGCCAGCAGTGAAGGGACAGGGGGCTATGGCTACACCTTC. Its translation: CASSEGTGGYGYTF.

The V call is TRBV6-1, the J call TRBJ1-2; no reliable D call. Germline V gives CDR1 MNHNS, CDR2 SASEGT. V was clipped by 3 bases and J by 3 bases, with 14 bases between them. The CDR3 contains 15 residues. The CDR3 loop reads CASSEGEAAYYGYTF. DNA of the CDR3: TGTGCCAGCAGTGAGGGAGAGGCGGCTTACTATGGCTACACCTTC.

The V call is TRBV6-5, the J call TRBJ1-1; 10 positions match TRBD1. The CDR3 is made up of 15 amino acids. Germline loops: CDR1 MNHEY, CDR2 SVGAGI. The ends lost 5 bases at V and 5 bases at J; junction bases unmatched: 8. This CDR3 is CASSPFGTGETEAFF. CDR3 nucleotides: TGTGCCAGCAGTCCCTTCGGGACAGGGGAGACTGAAGCTTTCTTT.

The table lists this clone with a count of one. The V gene is TRBV25-1, the J gene TRBJ1-5, with D unresolved. The V end lost 0 bases, the J end lost 2 bases, and 5 bases lay between the germline ends. Germline CDR1 MGHDK, CDR2 SYGVNS. The length of the CDR3 is 14 residues. The CDR3 DNA sequence: TGTGCCAGCAGTGAATATTGGGGCAATCAGCCCCAGCATTTT. Translation: CASSEYWGNQPQHF.

The chain recombines TRBV7-2 with TRBJ2-3, with a weak D call TRBD2 (6 bases). The ends were cut back, 7 bases at V and 2 bases at J, with 16 bases in the middle. This CDR3 spans 15 amino acids. CDR1 is SGHTA and CDR2 is FQGNSA in the germline V gene. DNA of the CDR3: TGTGCCAGCATCCGGAGCGGGCCCAACACAGATACGCAGTATTTT. Protein sequence: CASIRSGPNTDTQYF. The variable domain in full, with the rest retrieved from reference TRBV7-2 and TRBJ2-3, is GAGVSQSPSNKVTEKGKDVELRCDPISGHTALYWYRQSLGQGLEFLIYFQGNSAPDKSGLPSDRFSAERTGGSVSTLTIQRTQQEDSAVYLCASIRSGPNTDTQYFGPGTRLTVL.

This sequence joins TRBV20-1 and TRBJ1-2, with D uncertain. This CDR3 has 11 residues. V lost 1 base and J 4 bases, leaving 4 bases between the germline ends. Germline loops: CDR1 DFQATT, CDR2 SNEGSKA (reference sequence). The CDR3 nucleotides are TGCAGTGCTAGAGGGGGCTATGGCTACACCTTC. Its protein product is CSARGGYGYTF.

Ten or more counts support this clone. This sequence joins TRBV5-1 and TRBJ2-2, with 11 positions matching TRBD2. Germline trimming cut 2 bases from V and 6 bases from J; bases unmatched to any gene: 3. The germline gives CDR1 SGHRS, CDR2 YFSETQ. The CDR3 has 15 residues. CDR3 region: CASSFSGGAAGELFF. The CDR3 DNA is TGCGCCAGCAGCTTTAGCGGGGGGGCCGCCGGGGAGCTGTTTTTT.

This rearrangement joins TRBV11-2 to TRBJ2-5, with TRBD2 matching 10 bases. The CDR3 covers 16 residues. Germline loops: CDR1 SGHAT, CDR2 FQNNGV. J was trimmed by 7 bases and V by 1 base; bases with no gene match: 9. The CDR3 region has the DNA TGTGCCAGCAGCTTAGTTGTAGCGGGAGGCCCTCGGACCCAGTACTTC. This encodes CASSLVVAGGPRTQYF.

The chain uses TRBV6-5 and TRBJ1-2, with D possibly matching TRBD1 (5 bases). CDR3 length: 15 residues. CDR1 is MNHEY and CDR2 is SVGAGI in the germline V gene. The V gene lost 0 bases and the J gene lost 4 bases, with 12 bases spanning the gap. The DNA of the CDR3 is TGTGCCAGCAGTTACTCGACGGACACAGTCTATGGCTACACCTTC. Its translation: CASSYSTDTVYGYTF.

The CDR3 spells CSVDLGHNEKLFF. The CDR3 DNA is TGCAGCGTTGACTTGGGCCATAATGAAAAACTGTTTTTT. This rearrangement joins TRBV29-1 to TRBJ1-4; D remains ambiguous. Germline loops: CDR1 SQVTM, CDR2 ANQGSEA. The CDR3 is 13 residues long. The V gene lost 3 bases and the J gene lost 4 bases, with 9 bases spanning the gap.

This clone was observed a few times. The chain combines TRBV6-5 with TRBJ1-2; TRBD1 is a possible D gene (5 bases). There are 15 residues in the CDR3. Trimming pared 2 bases from V and 3 bases from J, leaving 13 bases between. Germline V CDR1 and CDR2: MNHEY, SVGAGI. The CDR3 DNA sequence: TGTGCCAGCAGTTACGGGGCAGGGATGGACTATGGCTACACCTTC. This gives the protein CASSYGAGMDYGYTF.

The rearrangement joins TRBV6-5 to TRBJ2-2, with 8 bases fitting TRBD2. The J segment lost 5 bases and the V segment lost 3 bases, leaving 5 bases of the junction unmatched. The CDR3 has 15 residues. CDR1 and CDR2 (germline): MNHEY, SVGAGI. CDR3 sequence (DNA): TGTGCCAGCAGTTATACCCGGGGGGGTACCGGGGAGCTGTTTTTT. As protein: CASSYTRGGTGELFF.

The rearrangement joins TRBV7-9 to TRBJ2-5; 9 bases agree with TRBD2. The V gene's germline CDR1 is SEHNR and CDR2 FQNEAQ (reference sequence). Unmatched junction bases numbered 9, after V lost 4 bases and J lost 0 bases. The CDR3 length is 17 residues. The CDR3, as DNA: TGTGCCAGCAGCTCGGGAGTGGCGGGGGGGTACCAAGAGACCCAGTACTTC. Its translation: CASSSGVAGGYQETQYF.

The genes are TRBV7-2 and TRBJ1-5, with D uncertain. CDR1 SGHTA and CDR2 FQGNSA come from the germline V gene. V shed 5 bases and J shed 2 bases, with 16 bases lying between them. This CDR3 has 16 amino acids. The CDR3 nucleotides are TGTGCCAGCAGCCTCGCAACGTTCGGTGGCAATCAGCCCCAGCATTTT. It codes for CASSLATFGGNQPQHF. Full variable domain (rest looked up from reference TRBV7-2 and TRBJ1-5): GAGVSQSPSNKVTEKGKDVELRCDPISGHTALYWYRQSLGQGLEFLIYFQGNSAPDKSGLPSDRFSAERTGGSVSTLTIQRTQQEDSAVYLCASSLATFGGNQPQHFGDGTRLSIL.

The CDR3 loop reads CATAYGEQFF. Here the CDR3 DNA reads TGTGCTACAGCGTACGGCGAGCAGTTCTTC. The chain recombines TRBV2 with TRBJ2-1, with D hard to call. This CDR3 spans 10 amino acids. CDR1 and CDR2 (germline): SNHLY, FYNNEI. Combining the CDR3 with reference TRBV2 and TRBJ2-1 gives the whole variable domain EPEVTQTPSHQVTQMGQEVILRCVPISNHLYFYWYRQILGQKVEFLVSFYNNEISEKSEIFDDQFSVERPDGSNFTLKIRSTKLEDSAMYFCATAYGEQFFGPGTRLTVL.

This chain uses TRBV19 with TRBJ1-2, with D possibly TRBD1 on 5 matching bases. The CDR3 totals 12 residues. Germline loops: CDR1 LNHDA, CDR2 SQIVND (reference sequence). Trimming took 0 bases from V and 7 from J, leaving 6 bases between them. The CDR3 nucleotides are TGTGCCAGTAGTATAGAACAGGTTGGCTACACCTTC. Translation gives CASSIEQVGYTF.

The J gene is TRBJ2-3, the V gene TRBV5-5; TRBD2 aligns across 10 bases. Germline trimming cut 4 bases from V and 3 bases from J; bases unmatched to any gene: 11. The CDR3 extends over 17 amino acids. Germline V lookup: CDR1 SGHKS, CDR2 YYEKEE (reference sequence). The CDR3 DNA reads as TGTGCCAGCAGCCATGGCCTAGCGGGGGTCGGAACAGATACGCAGTATTTT. This gives the protein CASSHGLAGVGTDTQYF. Looking up the rest from reference TRBV5-5 and TRBJ2-3 gives the full variable domain: DAGVTQSPTHLIKTRGQQVTLRCSPISGHKSVSWYQQVLGQGPQFIFQYYEKEERGRGNFPDRFSARQFPNYSSELNVNALLLGDSALYLCASSHGLAGVGTDTQYFGPGTRLTVL.

CDR3 protein: CASSDGLFPNNEQFF. CDR3 in DNA: TGTGCCAGCAGTGACGGACTATTCCCCAACAATGAGCAGTTCTTC. The chain combines TRBV6-6 with TRBJ2-1, with D perhaps matching TRBD2 (6 bases). The ends were cut back, 5 bases at V and 5 bases at J, with 16 bases in the middle. The CDR3 has 15 amino acids. CDR1 is MNHNY and CDR2 is SVGAGI in the germline V gene (reference sequence).

This chain joins TRBV6-5 and TRBJ2-1; maybe TRBD2 (7 bases). Trimming cost V 4 bases and J 5 bases, with 15 bases left between them. The CDR3 length is 15 residues. Per the germline V gene, CDR1 is MNHEY and CDR2 is SVGAGI. In DNA form, the CDR3 reads TGTGCCAGCAGTTTGGGGGGGGGCCATAACAATGAGCAGTTCTTC. Amino acid sequence: CASSLGGGHNNEQFF.

The chain recombines TRBV19 with TRBJ2-3; no clear D. Trimming cost V 10 bases and J 2 bases, with 16 bases left between them. This CDR3 spans 14 amino acids. Germline assignment: CDR1 LNHDA and CDR2 SQIVND (reference sequence). In DNA form, the CDR3 reads TGTGCCACTAGGACGGTTCGCTCCACAGATACGCAGTATTTT. It encodes CATRTVRSTDTQYF.

V gene TRBV6-5 combines with J gene TRBJ2-7; the D call may be TRBD1 or TRBD2 (5 bases each). Germline V CDR1 and CDR2: MNHEY, SVGAGI. The CDR3 runs to 13 residues. Trimming stripped 7 bases from V and 5 bases from J, with 15 bases between. CDR3 in amino acids: CASTPGPRDEQYF. The DNA for the CDR3 is TGTGCCAGCACCCCGGGACCGCGGGACGAGCAGTACTTC.

V gene TRBV6-4 combines with J gene TRBJ1-2; D remains ambiguous. Germline V lookup: CDR1 MRHNA, CDR2 SNTAGT. V dropped 6 bases and J dropped 4 bases, with 15 bases sitting between them. This CDR3 has 14 residues. In nucleotides, the CDR3 is TGTGCCAGCAGCCCTCGGGCAGCTCCCTATGGCTACACCTTC. It yields the protein CASSPRAAPYGYTF.

V is TRBV5-6 and J is TRBJ2-2; D remains ambiguous. From germline, CDR1 is SGHDT and CDR2 YYEEEE. The CDR3 has 12 amino acids. Between the trimmed V and J ends, which lost 4 bases and 8 bases, there was a span of 9 bases. CDR3 nucleotides: TGTGCCAGCAGCCCTGTGCAGGGGGAGCTGTTTTTT. This translates into CASSPVQGELFF.

The V call is TRBV30, the J call TRBJ1-6; TRBD1 aligns across 11 bases. CDR1 and CDR2 from the germline V gene are GTSNPN and SVGIG (reference sequence). The trim removed 3 bases at V and 8 bases at J, leaving 0 bases unmatched. The CDR3 totals 13 residues. Here the CDR3 DNA reads TGTGCCTGGAGGGGACAGGGGGATTCACCCCTCCACTTT. It yields the protein CAWRGQGDSPLHF.